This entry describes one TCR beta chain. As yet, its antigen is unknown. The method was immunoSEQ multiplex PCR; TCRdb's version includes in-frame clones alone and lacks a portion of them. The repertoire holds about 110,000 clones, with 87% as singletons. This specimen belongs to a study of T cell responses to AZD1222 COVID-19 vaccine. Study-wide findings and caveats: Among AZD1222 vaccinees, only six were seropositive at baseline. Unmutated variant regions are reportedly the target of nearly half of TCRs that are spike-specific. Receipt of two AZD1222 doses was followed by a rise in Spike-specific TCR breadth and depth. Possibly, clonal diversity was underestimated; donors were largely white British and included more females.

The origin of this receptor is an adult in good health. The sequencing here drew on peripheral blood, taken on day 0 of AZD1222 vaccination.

The CDR3 loop is CASSFYSDTQYF. The CDR3 region has the DNA TGTGCCAGCAGCTTTTACTCAGATACGCAGTATTTT. The rearrangement uses TRBV7-2 and TRBJ2-3, with D uncertain. Per germline, CDR1 SGHTA and CDR2 FQGNSA. The CDR3 extends over 12 amino acids. Trimming pared 3 bases from V and 4 bases from J, leaving 5 bases between.